The T cell receptor beta chain described here comes from a study of control samples from healthy donors and cancer patients. The germline V gene encodes CDR1 SEHNR and CDR2 FQNEAQ (reference sequence). This CDR3 has 15 amino acids. V dropped 2 bases and J dropped 1 base, with 10 bases sitting between them. TCRdb keeps only in-frame clones here, not all; method: immunoSEQ multiplex PCR. Here the sample spans roughly 140,000 clones, nearly 95% being singletons. A single count supports this clone. The genes are TRBV7-9 and TRBJ2-3; D remains unclear. Source material: blood. The sequence was obtained from a man aged 45 to 65 in good health. The CDR3 loop reads CASSLYSGGTDTQYF. DNA for the CDR3: TGTGCCAGCAGCTTATACTCCGGTGGCACAGATACGCAGTATTTT.